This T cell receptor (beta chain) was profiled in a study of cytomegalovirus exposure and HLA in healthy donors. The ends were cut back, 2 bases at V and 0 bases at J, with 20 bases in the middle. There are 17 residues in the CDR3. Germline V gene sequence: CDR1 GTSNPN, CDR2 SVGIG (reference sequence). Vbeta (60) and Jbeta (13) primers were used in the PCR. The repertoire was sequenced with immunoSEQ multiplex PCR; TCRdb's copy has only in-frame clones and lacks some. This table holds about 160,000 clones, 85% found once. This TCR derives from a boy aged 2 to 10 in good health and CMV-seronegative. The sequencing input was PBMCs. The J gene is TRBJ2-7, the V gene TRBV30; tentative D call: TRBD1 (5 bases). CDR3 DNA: TGTGCCTGGAGTAGGGCAGGGTGGCGGTCCAGCTCCTACGAGCAGTACTTC. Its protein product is CAWSRAGWRSSSYEQYF.